A selection of T cell receptor beta chains follows, all from one sample in a study of radiotherapy plus CTLA-4 blockade in lung cancer. Generated by immunoSEQ multiplex PCR, the TCRdb table keeps only in-frame clones and is missing some. The sample has 80,000 to 100,000 clones; about 86% are singletons. The sequencing here drew on peripheral blood, taken from a patient treated with radiotherapy plus ipilimumab. The receptors were sampled from a human donor with non-small cell lung cancer that progressed on radiotherapy plus ipilimumab. CDR3s include the opening cysteine and the closing phenylalanine or tryptophan. D genes are given only for firm matches. Clone size is shown for a subset of rows, as once, few, many or a class of expanded clone.

>TRBV15|TRBJ1-1|TRBD1|NA
CATSLNRGLEPEAFF
TGTGCCACCAGCTTGAACAGGGGGTTGGAGCCTGAAGCTTTCTTT
>TRBV7-6|TRBJ2-2|NA|NA
CASSFLGTPNTGELFF
TGTGCCAGCAGCTTCCTAGGGACACCGAACACCGGGGAGCTGTTTTTT
>TRBV4-1|TRBJ1-3|TRBD1|few
CASSKDRGPNTIYF
TGCGCCAGCAGCAAAGACAGGGGGCCAAACACCATATATTTT
>TRBV28|TRBJ1-1|NA|NA
CASSQQVEAFF
TGTGCCAGCAGTCAACAGGTGGAAGCTTTCTTT
>TRBV5-4|TRBJ1-4|TRBD1|few
CASSDGQASPKLFF
TGTGCCAGCAGCGACGGACAGGCATCCCCAAAACTGTTTTTT
>TRBV19|TRBJ1-2|NA|NA
CASTLRQGPPYGYTF
TGTGCCAGTACCCTGAGGCAGGGGCCACCCTATGGCTACACCTTC
>TRBV5-4|TRBJ2-5|NA|NA
CASSLIGGGETQYF
TGTGCCAGCAGCTTGATAGGGGGGGGAGAGACCCAGTACTTC
>TRBV2|TRBJ1-4|NA|NA
CASSEEGTSRGEKLFF
TGTGCCAGCAGTGAAGAGGGGACTTCTCGGGGGGAAAAACTGTTTTTT
>TRBV7-2|TRBJ2-7|TRBD1|NA
CASSLIGGQPYEQYF
TGTGCCAGCAGCTTAATTGGGGGACAGCCCTACGAGCAGTACTTC
>TRBV21-1|TRBJ2-1|NA|few
CASSKVRGDRLNEQFF
TGTGCCAGCAGCAAAGTGAGGGGGGACAGGCTCAATGAGCAGTTCTTC
>TRBV7-6|TRBJ1-5|NA|NA
CASSLQARGQPQHF
TGTGCCAGCAGCCTACAGGCCCGAGGACAGCCCCAGCATTTT
>TRBV4-2|TRBJ2-5|NA|NA
CASSQDNFQGRETQYF
TGTGCCAGCAGCCAAGATAATTTTCAGGGGCGCGAGACCCAGTACTTC
>TRBV18|TRBJ2-6|NA|NA
CASSPRPGGWSGANVLTF
TGTGCCAGCTCACCACGGCCCGGCGGTTGGTCTGGGGCCAACGTCCTGACTTTC
>TRBV9|TRBJ2-1|TRBD2|once
CASSGGRRYYNEQFF
TGTGCTAGCAGCGGGGGACGGCGGTACTACAATGAGCAGTTCTTC
>TRBV9|TRBJ1-3|NA|NA
CASSGGPGGTIYF
TGTGCCAGCAGCGGAGGGCCGGGGGGCACCATATATTTT
>TRBV5-1|TRBJ2-3|TRBD2|NA
CASSLVAGGPVGTDTQYF
TGCGCCAGCAGCTTGGTAGCGGGAGGGCCTGTCGGAACAGATACGCAGTATTTT
>TRBV2|TRBJ1-2|NA|NA
CASTVRGYGYTF
TGTGCCAGCACCGTGCGGGGCTATGGCTACACCTTC
>TRBV19|TRBJ2-5|NA|NA
CASSSGGGAETQYF
TGTGCCAGTAGCAGTGGAGGGGGCGCAGAGACCCAGTACTTC
>TRBV18|TRBJ1-2|NA|NA
CASSPPTESYGYTF
TGTGCCAGCTCACCACCGACGGAGTCCTATGGCTACACCTTC
>TRBV5-4|TRBJ2-7|NA|NA
CASSHRDSVFDEQYF
TGTGCCAGCAGCCACCGGGATAGTGTCTTCGACGAGCAGTACTTC
>TRBV18|TRBJ2-7|TRBD1|NA
CASSPIRQGSLNF
TGTGCCAGCTCACCGATCCGACAGGGCAGTTTGAACTTC
>TRBV5-1|TRBJ1-2|NA|NA
CASSLTGLGYGYTF
TGCGCCAGCAGCTTGACAGGGCTCGGCTATGGCTACACCTTC
>TRBV11-2|TRBJ2-7|TRBD2|few
CASSLGLIAGDEQYF
TGTGCCAGCAGCTTAGGCCTCATAGCGGGGGACGAGCAGTACTTC
>TRBV6-6|TRBJ1-2|NA|NA
CASSRAPRGGGYGYTF
TGTGCCAGCAGTCGGGCCCCTCGGGGTGGGGGCTATGGCTACACCTTC
>TRBV7-9|TRBJ1-1|TRBD1|NA
CASSTRQGGTEAFF
TGTGCCAGCAGCACGCGACAGGGGGGCACTGAAGCTTTCTTT
>TRBV27|TRBJ1-2|TRBD1|NA
CASSPLTGIYGYTF
TGTGCCAGCAGTCCCCTGACAGGGATCTATGGCTACACCTTC
>TRBV29-1|TRBJ1-2|NA|NA
CSAERDPWGYTF
TGCAGCGCAGAGAGAGATCCGTGGGGCTACACCTTC
>TRBV4-2|TRBJ2-7|NA|NA
CASSQDGGFSYEQYF
TGTGCCAGCAGCCAGGACGGGGGCTTTTCCTACGAGCAGTACTTC
>TRBV5-4|TRBJ2-3|NA|NA
CASSATGTDTQYF
TGTGCCAGCAGCGCAACAGGGACAGATACGCAGTATTTT
>TRBV6-5|TRBJ2-7|TRBD1|NA
CASSEDRSYEQYF
TGTGCCAGCAGTGAGGACAGGAGCTACGAGCAGTACTTC
>TRBV19|TRBJ2-1|NA|once
CASSPGTLNGNEQFF
TGTGCCAGTAGCCCCGGGACCCTTAACGGGAATGAGCAGTTCTTC
>TRBV27|TRBJ1-1|TRBD1|NA
CASIGTGLMTEAFF
TGTGCCAGCATAGGGACAGGGTTGATGACTGAAGCTTTCTTT
>TRBV29-1|TRBJ1-4|TRBD1|NA
CSVGGQGIGNEKLFF
TGCAGCGTCGGCGGACAGGGTATCGGTAATGAAAAACTGTTTTTT
>TRBV12-5|TRBJ2-6|NA|NA
CASSEAGANVLTF
TGTGCTAGTAGTGAGGCTGGGGCCAACGTCCTGACTTTC
>TRBV6-1|TRBJ2-1|TRBD2|NA
CASSPQRGRNNEQFF
TGTGCCAGCAGTCCTCAGCGGGGACGAAACAATGAGCAGTTCTTC
>TRBV6-1|TRBJ2-1|NA|NA
CASSEALAARSYNEQFF
TGTGCCAGCAGTGAGGCATTAGCGGCAAGGTCCTACAATGAGCAGTTCTTC
>TRBV6-1|TRBJ1-5|NA|once
CASSEALGTIQHF
TGTGCCAGCAGTGAAGCACTCGGGACTATCCAGCATTTT
>TRBV4-2|TRBJ2-3|TRBD2|NA
CASSRRAPTSGSTDTQYF
TGTGCCAGCAGCCGAAGGGCCCCGACTAGCGGATCCACAGATACGCAGTATTTT
>TRBV18|TRBJ2-4|NA|NA
CASSPGVDIQYF
TGTGCCAGCTCCCCCGGGGTCGACATTCAGTACTTC
>TRBV6-5|TRBJ1-5|NA|NA
CASRARRGNQPQHF
TGTGCCAGCAGGGCTCGTAGAGGCAATCAGCCCCAGCATTTT
>TRBV18|TRBJ2-7|TRBD2|NA
CASSLRGTSGSYEQYF
TGTGCCAGCTCACTACGAGGGACTAGCGGCTCCTACGAGCAGTACTTC
>TRBV27|TRBJ2-1|TRBD2|NA
CASTTPGLAGPSSYNEQFF
TGTGCCAGCACCACCCCGGGACTAGCGGGACCGAGCTCCTACAATGAGCAGTTCTTC
>TRBV5-1|TRBJ2-2|TRBD2|NA
CASSSGLAIPGELFF
TGCGCCAGCAGCTCAGGACTAGCGATCCCCGGGGAGCTGTTTTTT
>TRBV2|TRBJ2-7|TRBD2|once
CASSEARRRGSEQYF
TGTGCCAGCAGTGAAGCGCGGAGGCGCGGGAGCGAGCAGTACTTC
>TRBV27|TRBJ2-4|NA|NA
CASSPSKGAKNIQYF
TGTGCCAGCAGCCCGTCCAAGGGTGCAAAAAACATTCAGTACTTC
>TRBV9|TRBJ2-5|TRBD2|NA
CASSSQPGTSGRGYQETQYF
TGTGCCAGCAGCTCTCAACCGGGGACTAGCGGGAGGGGGTACCAAGAGACCCAGTACTTC
>TRBV2|TRBJ1-1|NA|NA
CASSEAHNRPNTEAFF
TGTGCCAGCAGTGAAGCCCACAATCGCCCGAACACTGAAGCTTTCTTT
>TRBV2|TRBJ2-1|TRBD2|NA
CASRVGTSDSNEQFF
TGTGCCAGCAGGGTCGGGACTAGCGATTCTAATGAGCAGTTCTTC
>TRBV6-1|TRBJ2-3|NA|NA
CASEKTEEEDTQYF
TGTGCCAGCGAAAAGACGGAGGAGGAAGATACGCAGTATTTT
>TRBV5-1|TRBJ2-5|NA|once
CASSPGPTRAQETQYF
TGCGCCAGCAGCCCGGGACCGACTAGGGCGCAAGAGACCCAGTACTTC